Detailed here is one TCR beta chain. J was trimmed by 1 base and V by 1 base; bases with no gene match: 4. CDR3 size: 15 residues. CDR1 is SGHTA and CDR2 is FQGNSA in the germline V gene. The data originate from a study of cytomegalovirus exposure and HLA in healthy donors. For the study at large: Within the Caucasian-associated ancestry cluster were roughly 81% of the roughly 400 genotyped donors.

It was with 60 Vbeta and 13 Jbeta primers that the PCR ran. The repertoire was sequenced with immunoSEQ multiplex PCR; TCRdb's copy has only in-frame clones and lacks some. The table lists about 190,000 clones, about 80% of them singletons. The sequenced material came from PBMCs. The rearrangement links TRBV7-2 to TRBJ2-7, with TRBD2 identical over 7 bases. The TCR originated in a woman aged 45 to 65 in good health and CMV-seropositive. The CDR3 is CASSLGPSGSYEQYF. As DNA, the CDR3 is TGTGCCAGCAGCTTAGGTCCTAGCGGTTCCTACGAGCAGTACTTC.